These T cell receptor beta chains were read from a single sample in a study of T cell repertoires in cytomegalovirus infection. TCRdb analysed the reads with MiXCR anew, one entry per CDR3 protein. The repertoire holds about 110,000 distinct CDR3 sequences, with around 30% as singletons. No antigen is known for these receptors. The material was CD8+ T cells from cultured PBMCs, obtained from culture after CMV antigen stimulation. Receptor source: a human donor in good health (CMV status not recorded). Some clones in this sample may be carry-over from other donors' samples. Each CDR3 is given with its conserved first and last residue. D genes are given only for firm matches. Size is stated for part of the rows, as once, few or many counts, or as a class when the clone is expanded.

J: TRBJ1-1; D: -; V: TRBV19; size: -; DNA: TGTGCCAGTACCCTCTATGAGGGTTACACTGAAGCTTTCTTT; CDR3: CASTLYEGYTEAFF
J: TRBJ2-7; D: -; V: TRBV7-6; size: -; DNA: TGTGCCAGCAGCTTGGGTCCCTCGGGGGAGCAGTACTTC; CDR3: CASSLGPSGEQYF
J: TRBJ1-2; D: -; V: TRBV27; size: -; DNA: TGTGCCAGCAGTCGTAGTAAAGGAGGGAAGCGTGGCTACACCTTC; CDR3: CASSRSKGGKRGYTF
J: TRBJ1-5; D: TRBD1; V: TRBV6-1; size: many; DNA: TGTGCCAGCAGACCGGGACAGGGGGTCGGTCAGCCCCAGCATTTT; CDR3: CASRPGQGVGQPQHF
J: TRBJ2-1; D: -; V: TRBV3-1; size: once; DNA: TGTGCCAGCAGCCAAGAATCAGTCGATGAGCAGTTCTTC; CDR3: CASSQESVDEQFF
J: TRBJ2-3; D: TRBD2; V: TRBV6-6; size: many; DNA: TGTGCCAGCAGTTACTCGGCAACGGGGGGGCCCCCAGATACGCAGTATTTT; CDR3: CASSYSATGGPPDTQYF
J: TRBJ2-7; D: -; V: TRBV7-9; size: -; DNA: TGTGCCAGCAGCTTGGAAGTCGTCTCCTACGAGCAGTACTTC; CDR3: CASSLEVVSYEQYF
J: TRBJ2-1; D: TRBD1; V: TRBV4-1; size: many; DNA: TGCGCCAGCAGCCAAGAGTCCCCACAGGGGGTTCCCAATGAGCAGTTCTTC; CDR3: CASSQESPQGVPNEQFF
J: TRBJ2-2; D: -; V: TRBV7-3; size: few; DNA: TGTGCCAGCAGCCTGACAGGTCCCACCGGGGAGCTGTTTTTT; CDR3: CASSLTGPTGELFF
J: TRBJ2-7; D: -; V: TRBV5-6; size: once; DNA: TGTGCCACGTATCAGGGGCCTAGCTCCTACGAGCAGTACTTC; CDR3: CATYQGPSSYEQYF
J: TRBJ2-6; D: TRBD1; V: TRBV7-9; size: -; DNA: TGTGCCAGCAGCCCGACTCTGCAGGGGGACGGGGCCAACGTCCTGACTTTC; CDR3: CASSPTLQGDGANVLTF
J: TRBJ2-1; D: -; V: TRBV6-6; size: once; DNA: TGTGCCAGCAGTCCCGGGGGCAGATATGAGCAGTTCTTC; CDR3: CASSPGGRYEQFF
J: TRBJ2-1; D: -; V: TRBV4-1; size: -; DNA: TGCGCCAGCAGCCAAGATCTTTCTTGGGGGAATGAGCAGTTCTTC; CDR3: CASSQDLSWGNEQFF
J: TRBJ2-2; D: -; V: TRBV7-9; size: -; DNA: TGTGCCAGCAGCTTTCGGGAGGGGGAGCTGTTTTTT; CDR3: CASSFREGELFF
J: TRBJ2-6; D: -; V: TRBV19; size: few; DNA: TGTGCCAGTAGTATGTCGCAAAGGGGGGCCAACGTCCTGACTTTC; CDR3: CASSMSQRGANVLTF
J: TRBJ2-5; D: TRBD2; V: TRBV20-1; size: few; DNA: TGCAGCATAGAGGTCAGCGGGGGCCAAGAGACCCAGTACTTC; CDR3: CSIEVSGGQETQYF
J: TRBJ2-7; D: TRBD2; V: TRBV28; size: -; DNA: TGTGCCAGCAGTTTACCCCCGGTGGCGCGGGGGGCAACCTACGAGCAGTACTTC; CDR3: CASSLPPVARGATYEQYF
J: TRBJ1-1; D: -; V: TRBV7-9; size: many; DNA: TGTGCCAGCAGCTTAGCGGACAAGAACACTGAAGCTTTCTTT; CDR3: CASSLADKNTEAFF
J: TRBJ2-5; D: -; V: TRBV7-6; size: -; DNA: TGTGCCAGCAGTAGACAGGTACAAGAGACCCAGTACTTC; CDR3: CASSRQVQETQYF
J: TRBJ2-1; D: TRBD2; V: TRBV19; size: -; DNA: TGTGCCAGTAGTAGCGGGGGGGCCTACAATGAGCAGTTCTTC; CDR3: CASSSGGAYNEQFF
J: TRBJ2-1; D: TRBD1; V: TRBV5-1; size: -; DNA: TGCGCCAGCAGCTTGGGGACAACAGGGGGCGATGAGCAGTTCTTC; CDR3: CASSLGTTGGDEQFF
J: TRBJ2-1; D: -; V: TRBV7-9; size: -; DNA: TGTGCCAGCAGCTTAGTGCTAGCGAGGTACAATGAGCAGTTCTTC; CDR3: CASSLVLARYNEQFF
J: TRBJ2-3; D: TRBD2; V: TRBV14; size: many; DNA: TGTGCCAGCAGCCAAGTTGATAGCGGGGGCGCAGATACGCAGTATTTT; CDR3: CASSQVDSGGADTQYF